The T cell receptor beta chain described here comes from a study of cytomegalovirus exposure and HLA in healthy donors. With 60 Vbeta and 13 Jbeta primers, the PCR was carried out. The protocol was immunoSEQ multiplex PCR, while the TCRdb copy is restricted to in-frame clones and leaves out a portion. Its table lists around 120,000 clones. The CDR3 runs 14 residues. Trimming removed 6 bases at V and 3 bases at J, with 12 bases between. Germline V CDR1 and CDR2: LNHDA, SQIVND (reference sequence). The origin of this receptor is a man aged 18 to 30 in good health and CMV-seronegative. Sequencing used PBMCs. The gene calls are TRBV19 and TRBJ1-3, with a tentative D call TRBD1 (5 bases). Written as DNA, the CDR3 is TGTGCCAGTAGAGGGGCAAAGATTGGAAACACCATATATTTT. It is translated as CASRGAKIGNTIYF.